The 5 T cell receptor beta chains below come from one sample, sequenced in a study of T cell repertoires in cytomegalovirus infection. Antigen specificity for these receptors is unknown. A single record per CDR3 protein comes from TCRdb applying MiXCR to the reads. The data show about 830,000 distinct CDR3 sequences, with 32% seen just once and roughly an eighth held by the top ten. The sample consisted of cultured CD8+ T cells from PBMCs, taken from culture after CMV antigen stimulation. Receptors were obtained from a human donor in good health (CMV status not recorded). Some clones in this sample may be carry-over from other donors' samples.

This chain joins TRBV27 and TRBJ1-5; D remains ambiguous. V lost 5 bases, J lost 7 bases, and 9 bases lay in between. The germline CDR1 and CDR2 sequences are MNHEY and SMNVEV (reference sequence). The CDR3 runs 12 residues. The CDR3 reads CASSPTSQPQHF. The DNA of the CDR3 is TGTGCCAGCAGTCCGACGTCCCAGCCCCAGCATTTT.

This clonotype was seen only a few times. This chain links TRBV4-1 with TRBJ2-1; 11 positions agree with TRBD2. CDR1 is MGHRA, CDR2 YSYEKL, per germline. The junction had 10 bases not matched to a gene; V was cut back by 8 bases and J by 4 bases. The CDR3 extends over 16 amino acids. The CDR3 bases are TGCGCCAGCGCGCCCTTCGGGACTAGCGGATACAATGAGCAGTTCTTC. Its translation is CASAPFGTSGYNEQFF.

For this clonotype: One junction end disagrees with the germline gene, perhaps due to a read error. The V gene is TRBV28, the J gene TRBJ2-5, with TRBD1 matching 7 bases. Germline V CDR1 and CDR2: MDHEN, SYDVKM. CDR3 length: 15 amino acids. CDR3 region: CASRLGTAYQATQYF. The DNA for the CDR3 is TGTGCCAGCAGACTCGGGACAGCGTACCAAGCGACCCAGTACTTC.

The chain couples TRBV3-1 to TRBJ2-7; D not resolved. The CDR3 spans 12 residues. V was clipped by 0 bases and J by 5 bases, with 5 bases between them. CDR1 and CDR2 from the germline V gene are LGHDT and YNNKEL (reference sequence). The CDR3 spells CASSQDNNEQYF. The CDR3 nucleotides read TGTGCCAGCAGCCAAGATAACAACGAGCAGTACTTC.

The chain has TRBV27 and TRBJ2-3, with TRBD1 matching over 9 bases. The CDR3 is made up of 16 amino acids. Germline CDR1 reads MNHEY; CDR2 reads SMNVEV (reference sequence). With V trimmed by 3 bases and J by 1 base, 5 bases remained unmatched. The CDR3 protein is CASSLGTGTRTDTQYF. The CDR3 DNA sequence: TGTGCCAGCAGTTTGGGGACAGGGACTCGCACAGATACGCAGTATTTT.